These T cell receptor beta chains were read from a single sample in a study of blood T cell repertoires in COVID-19. Only in-frame clones appear in the TCRdb table, and some are missing; sequencing was by immunoSEQ multiplex PCR. The data show some 150,000 clones, approximately 84% seen once. The sequencing input was peripheral blood. The receptors originated from a human donor in a cohort sampled during active COVID-19. Both conserved end residues are part of each CDR3. D genes are given only for firm matches. The size of a clone is reported for some rows only, either as once, few or many, or as a class for expanded clones.

>TRBJ2-3|NA|TRBV3-1/TRBV3-2|TRBD2
TGTGCCAGCAGCCAAGATATAGAGGCGGGAGTGAGTAAAGATACGCAGTATTTT
CASSQDIEAGVSKDTQYF
>TRBJ1-6|NA|TRBV7-8|NA
TGTGCCAGCAGCTTCCAAGCCCATTCACCCCTCCACTTT
CASSFQAHSPLHF
>TRBJ2-1|few|TRBV4-1|NA
TGCGCCAGCAGCCAAGATCATCAGCGGGTGCGGTTCTTC
CASSQDHQRVRFF
>TRBJ2-3|NA|TRBV11-1|NA
TGTGCCAGCAGCTTAGATCCCGGGTTTTCAGATACGCAGTATTTT
CASSLDPGFSDTQYF
>TRBJ2-2|NA|TRBV13|TRBD2
TGTGCCAGCAGCAGAACTAGCGACGCCGGGGAGCTGTTTTTT
CASSRTSDAGELFF
>TRBJ2-5|NA|TRBV30|TRBD2
TGTGCCTGGAGTGCCTTATGGCGGGGGGGGGAGACCCAGTACTTC
CAWSALWRGGETQYF
>TRBJ2-5|NA|TRBV5-1|TRBD1
TGCGCCAGCAGCTTGGCGGGACAGGTAGGGGAGACCCAGTACTTC
CASSLAGQVGETQYF
>TRBJ1-1|NA|TRBV19|NA
TGTGCCAGTAGTCCTCGACAGGAGAACACTGAAGCTTTCTTT
CASSPRQENTEAFF
>TRBJ1-5|NA|TRBV2|NA
TGTGCCAGCAGTCTGGCGGAGGCAGGGGGCAATCAGCCCCAGCATTTT
CASSLAEAGGNQPQHF
>TRBJ2-7|NA|TRBV6-5|TRBD2
TGTGCCAGCAGTTACCAGCGGGGGGGATTAGTGCAGTACTTC
CASSYQRGGLVQYF
>TRBJ2-2|NA|TRBV27|NA
TGTGCCAGCAGTTTACGGAGGGTCACTAGTTCGTCGAACACCGGGGAGCTGTTTTTT
CASSLRRVTSSSNTGELFF
>TRBJ1-6|NA|TRBV5-1|NA
TGCGCCAGCAGCTTGACAGGGAATAATTCACCCCTCCACTTT
CASSLTGNNSPLHF
>TRBJ1-1|NA|TRBV19|NA
TGTGCCAGTAGTATATCGGGACATCGGGGGAACACTGAAGCTTTCTTT
CASSISGHRGNTEAFF
>TRBJ2-1|NA|TRBV19|TRBD2
TGTGCCAGTAGTATCTCTAGCGGGGGGTACTCCTACAATGAGCAGTTCTTC
CASSISSGGYSYNEQFF
>TRBJ2-2|NA|TRBV24-1|TRBD2
TGTGCCACCAGTGACCACGGGACTAGCGCCGCTTCGAACACCGGGGAGCTGTTTTTT
CATSDHGTSAASNTGELFF
>TRBJ2-5|NA|TRBV7-9|NA
TGTGCCAGCAGCCAGGAGACCCAGTACTTC
CASSQETQYF
>TRBJ2-5|NA|TRBV7-6|NA
TGTGCCAGCAGCGCCGGGACTCCGACCCAGTACTTC
CASSAGTPTQYF
>TRBJ2-5|NA|TRBV6-4|NA
TGTGCCAGCAGTGGGGGCCCAGAAGAGACCCAGTACTTC
CASSGGPEETQYF
>TRBJ1-6|few|TRBV9|TRBD1
TGTGCCAGCAGCCCCCAGACAGGGAATAATTCACCCCTCCACTTT
CASSPQTGNNSPLHF
>TRBJ1-4|NA|TRBV9|NA
TGTGCCAGCAGCGTAGAGCTTTACGGAGAGGAAAAACTGTTTTTT
CASSVELYGEEKLFF